Presented here are 9 T cell receptor beta chains from one specimen sequenced in a study of cytomegalovirus exposure and HLA in healthy donors. The PCR made use of 60 Vbeta and 13 Jbeta primers. Only in-frame clones appear in the TCRdb table, and some are missing; sequencing was by immunoSEQ multiplex PCR. The table records approximately 82,000 clones, approximately 56% of them present only once. Sample: PBMCs. The receptor source for this set is a woman aged 25 to 45 in good health and CMV-seropositive.

The chain carries TRBV28 and TRBJ2-7; 10 nucleotides line up with TRBD2. The germline V gene has CDR1 MDHEN and CDR2 SYDVKM. This CDR3 is 16 amino acids long. J gave up 4 bases and V 6 bases, and 12 bases lay outside the gene matches. CDR3 DNA: TGTGCCAGCAGACCAGCAACTAGCGGGGCTTATTACGAGCAGTACTTC. Protein: CASRPATSGAYYEQYF.

This chain uses TRBV7-9 with TRBJ2-1; TRBD2 might be the D (6 bases). This CDR3 has 16 residues. Germline values: CDR1 SEHNR, CDR2 FQNEAQ (reference sequence). V dropped 3 bases and J dropped 6 bases, with 18 bases sitting between them. The DNA for the CDR3 is TGTGCCAGCAGCTTTGTACCGGGACTGGTCCCCAATGAGCAGTTCTTC. Translated: CASSFVPGLVPNEQFF.

This clone was recorded a few times. CDR3 sequence (DNA): TGTGCCAGTAGTATAGAAACCTCGGACACGTTCTATCAGCCCCAGCATTTT. Translation gives CASSIETSDTFYQPQHF. The chain has TRBV19 and TRBJ1-5; D is perhaps TRBD1 (5 bases). Trimming shortened V by 0 bases and J by 5 bases, and 17 bases separated the two germline ends. The CDR3 has 17 residues. Germline assignment: CDR1 LNHDA and CDR2 SQIVND (reference sequence).

This clone was detected only once. The V gene is TRBV16, the J gene TRBJ2-3; weak D call: TRBD2 (6 bases). The germline V gene encodes CDR1 KGHSY and CDR2 FQNENV. Trimming cost V 4 bases and J 0 bases, with 17 bases left between them. This CDR3 region has 17 residues. The CDR3 loop reads CASSPHPAGTSTDTQYF. As DNA, the CDR3 is TGTGCCAGCAGCCCCCACCCGGCGGGGACTAGCACAGATACGCAGTATTTT. Using reference TRBV16 and TRBJ2-3 for the parts outside the CDR3, the full variable domain is GEEVAQTPKHLVRGEGQKAKLYCAPIKGHSYVFWYQQVLKNEFKFLISFQNENVFDETGMPKERFSAKCLPNSPCSLEIQATKLEDSAVYFCASSPHPAGTSTDTQYFGPGTRLTVL.

The CDR3 DNA sequence: TGTGCCAGCAGCTTAGTCGGTAGTGAGCAGTTCTTC. Protein sequence: CASSLVGSEQFF. This sequence joins TRBV7-9 and TRBJ2-1; D ambiguous. The CDR3 is 12 amino acids. Germline lookup yields CDR1 SEHNR and CDR2 FQNEAQ (reference sequence). V was cut by 1 base and J by 9 bases, with 7 bases left in between.

This chain uses TRBV19 with TRBJ1-4; a weak D match, TRBD1 (6 bases). Germline V CDR1 and CDR2: LNHDA, SQIVND (reference sequence). This CDR3 has 18 amino acids. Trimming pared 5 bases from V and 0 bases from J, leaving 19 bases between. CDR3 nucleotides: TGTGCCAGTAGTGTAAGGCTACAGGGTACCACAACTAATGAAAAACTGTTTTTT. Protein sequence: CASSVRLQGTTTNEKLFF.

This clone was observed a few times. V and J are TRBV5-5 and TRBJ1-6; D is unresolved. This CDR3 is built from 13 residues. Looked up from germline, CDR1 is SGHKS and CDR2 is YYEKEE (reference sequence). Trimming took 1 base from V and 7 from J, leaving 6 bases between them. CDR3 coding DNA: TGTGCCAGCAGCTTGACAGAAAATTCACCCCTCCACTTT. This translates into CASSLTENSPLHF.

The V and J genes are TRBV19 and TRBJ1-1; 7 bases agree with TRBD1. CDR1 and CDR2 from the germline V gene are LNHDA and SQIVND (reference sequence). V shed 8 bases and J 4 bases; nucleotides not matched to a gene: 13. CDR3 length equals 15 residues. The CDR3, as DNA: TGTGCCAGTCTCCCCATGACAGGGACTGGCACTGAAGCTTTCTTT. Residues: CASLPMTGTGTEAFF.

The chain recombines TRBV7-2 with TRBJ2-5; D possibly corresponds to TRBD1 (6 bases). This CDR3 is built from 16 residues. The germline V and J ends were trimmed by 1 base and 4 bases, with 16 bases remaining between them. Germline loops: CDR1 SGHTA, CDR2 FQGNSA. In nucleotides, the CDR3 is TGTGCCAGCAGCTTAGTTGCCCAGGGGAGACGAGAGACCCAGTACTTC. Amino acids: CASSLVAQGRRETQYF.